The next 17 T cell receptor beta chains were all read from a single sample in a study of PD-1 blockade in classical Hodgkin lymphoma. Each patient's relapse followed autologous stem cell transplantation, and brentuximab vedotin exposure varied. The method was immunoSEQ multiplex PCR; TCRdb's version includes in-frame clones alone and lacks a portion of them. The repertoire consists of 9,500 to 12,000 clones, with about 80% occurring once and the leading ten covering 8% to 13%. The material was peripheral blood mononuclear cells (PBMCs), obtained at baseline. The receptors here all came from a human donor with classical Hodgkin lymphoma.

This clone was counted once. Here the CDR3 DNA reads TGTGCCAGCATAGTACAGTTTAGCACAGATACGCAGTATTTT. Its translation is CASIVQFSTDTQYF. V gene TRBV2 combines with J gene TRBJ2-3, with D unresolved. Germline V gene data show CDR1 as SNHLY and CDR2 as FYNNEI. The CDR3 loop spans 14 amino acids. The germline V and J ends were trimmed by 7 bases and 0 bases, with 11 bases remaining between them. The full variable domain, in which reference TRBV2 and TRBJ2-3 provide the parts outside the CDR3, is EPEVTQTPSHQVTQMGQEVILRCVPISNHLYFYWYRQILGQKVEFLVSFYNNEISEKSEIFDDQFSVERPDGSNFTLKIRSTKLEDSAMYFCASIVQFSTDTQYFGPGTRLTVL.

The J gene is TRBJ1-1, the V gene TRBV7-8; 7 nucleotides agree with TRBD1. Germline V gene data show CDR1 as SGHVS and CDR2 as FQNEAQ. There are 15 residues in the CDR3. V lost 3 bases, J lost 1 base, and 5 bases stayed unmatched. CDR3 sequence reads: CASSFPGTANTEAFF. The CDR3 coding sequence is TGTGCCAGCAGCTTTCCCGGGACAGCGAACACTGAAGCTTTCTTT.

A word on this clone: Other DNA sequences in the sample encode the same CDR3. CDR3 DNA: TGTGCCAGCAGCGCCGACAGGAACACTGAAGCTTTCTTT. Residues: CASSADRNTEAFF. This rearrangement joins TRBV7-2 to TRBJ1-1; TRBD1 might be the D (5 bases). CDR3 length: 13 residues. The V gene lost 5 bases and the J gene lost 1 base, with 8 bases spanning the gap. Germline assignment: CDR1 SGHTA and CDR2 FQGNSA.

Points on this clone: This same CDR3 is encoded by further DNA sequences in the sample. This chain links TRBV4-1 with TRBJ1-2; 7 nucleotides agree with TRBD1. The V gene end was trimmed by 0 bases and the J gene end by 5 bases; junction bases not matched to a gene: 6. The length of the CDR3 is 15 residues. Looked up from germline, CDR1 is MGHRA and CDR2 is YSYEKL. The CDR3 DNA follows: TGCGCCAGCAGCCAAGAAGGACAGGTAGTATATGGCTACACCTTC. This gives the protein CASSQEGQVVYGYTF.

J is TRBJ2-4 and V is TRBV4-3; D could derive from TRBD1 or TRBD2 (6 bases each). Trimming left V 0 bases short and J 4 bases short, with 31 bases between. Germline V gives CDR1 LGHNA, CDR2 YSLEER. CDR3 size: 22 residues. CDR3 in DNA: TGCGCCAGCAGCCAAGATTTAAGTTGGACAGCGGGTTGGGATGGGCCAAAAAACATTCAGTACTTC. This gives the protein CASSQDLSWTAGWDGPKNIQYF.

J is TRBJ2-1 and V is TRBV30, with 9 bases lining up with TRBD1. Germline V gene lookup returns CDR1 GTSNPN and CDR2 SVGIG (reference sequence). The CDR3 is 14 amino acids. The V gene end was trimmed by 1 base and the J gene end by 7 bases; junction bases not matched to a gene: 5. The CDR3 loop is CAWSDDRGYNEQFF. DNA for the CDR3: TGTGCCTGGAGTGACGACAGGGGGTATAATGAGCAGTTCTTC.

This clone is a singleton in its sample. The chain joins TRBV10-3 to TRBJ1-3; 8 bases align to TRBD1. After removal of 4 bases from V and 3 bases from J, the junction contained 2 bases not matched to a gene. CDR1 and CDR2 (germline): ENHRY, SYGVKD. The CDR3 sequence is 14 residues long. The CDR3 loop is CAISGTGSGNTIYF. The CDR3 DNA reads as TGTGCCATCAGTGGGACAGGGAGTGGAAACACCATATATTTT.

CDR3: CASSLTGWGVTGELFF. Written as DNA, the CDR3 is TGCGCCAGCAGCTTGACTGGGTGGGGTGTTACCGGGGAGCTGTTTTTT. The chain uses TRBV5-1 and TRBJ2-2; no definite D call. Germline CDR1 reads SGHRS; CDR2 reads YFSETQ. V lost 1 base to trimming and J lost 5 bases, with 15 bases between them. This CDR3 is 16 amino acids long.

This clone is categorized as medium-sized. The chain couples TRBV30 to TRBJ1-1, with 8 nucleotides matching TRBD1. The CDR3 spans 15 residues. Germline-derived CDR1 and CDR2 are GTSNPN and SVGIG (reference sequence). Unmatched junction bases numbered 7, after V lost 4 bases and J lost 0 bases. CDR3 loop: CAWNSRGLVNTEAFF. The CDR3, as DNA: TGTGCCTGGAATTCCAGGGGGCTGGTGAACACTGAAGCTTTCTTT.

The chain has TRBV4-3 and TRBJ1-6; 7 positions match TRBD1. The CDR3 extends over 15 amino acids. V dropped 2 bases and J dropped 7; count of bases not matched to a gene: 5. From germline, CDR1 is LGHNA and CDR2 YSLEER. This CDR3 reads CASSQLAGGNSPLHF. The CDR3 nucleotides read TGCGCCAGCAGCCAATTGGCAGGGGGGAATTCACCCCTCCACTTT.

V is TRBV7-2 and J is TRBJ1-3; D perhaps matches TRBD1 (5 bases). V was cut by 1 base and J by 0 bases, with 7 bases left in between. CDR1 is SGHTA and CDR2 is FQGNSA in the germline V gene. The CDR3 runs to 15 residues. CDR3 nucleotides: TGTGCCAGCAGCTTAGTACAGGTCTCTGGAAACACCATATATTTT. Its protein is CASSLVQVSGNTIYF.

This chain uses TRBV9 with TRBJ2-1, with 12 bases identical to TRBD2. The CDR3 consists of 17 residues. Germline lookup yields CDR1 SGDLS and CDR2 YYNGEE. J lost 9 bases, V lost 0 bases, and 10 bases had no gene match. CDR3: CASSVDPSGGASSEQFF. CDR3 coding DNA: TGTGCCAGCAGCGTAGATCCTAGCGGGGGGGCTAGCAGTGAGCAGTTCTTC.

The CDR3 protein is CASSYQGQGSQKLFF. In DNA form, the CDR3 reads TGTGCCAGCAGTTACCAGGGACAGGGGAGTCAAAAACTGTTTTTT. The rearrangement joins TRBV6-5 to TRBJ1-4; TRBD1 aligns across 10 bases. Germline V gives CDR1 MNHEY, CDR2 SVGAGI. The junction had 6 bases not matched to a gene; V was cut back by 2 bases and J by 9 bases. The CDR3 sequence is 15 residues long.

The genes are TRBV5-4 and TRBJ1-4, with 9 bases identical to TRBD1. The V gene end was trimmed by 2 bases and the J gene end by 7 bases; junction bases not matched to a gene: 18. Germline CDR1 reads SGHNT; CDR2 reads YYREEE (reference sequence). The CDR3 is 19 residues long. The CDR3 reads CASSLGYGGSGTGTEKLFF. The CDR3 coding sequence is TGTGCCAGCAGCTTAGGTTACGGTGGGTCCGGGACAGGGACTGAAAAACTGTTTTTT.

A few counts support this clone. This sequence joins TRBV10-3 and TRBJ2-2, with D uncertain. Trimming left V 11 bases short and J 2 bases short, with 12 bases between. Germline assignment: CDR1 ENHRY and CDR2 SYGVKD. The CDR3 extends over 13 amino acids. DNA for the CDR3: TGTGCCTCCGGAGAGACTAACACCGGGGAGCTGTTTTTT. Translation: CASGETNTGELFF.

The V call is TRBV6-1, the J call TRBJ2-7; TRBD1 agrees at 10 bases. Germline CDR1 MNHNS, CDR2 SASEGT. V dropped 4 bases and J dropped 6; count of bases not matched to a gene: 6. This CDR3 spans 14 amino acids. The CDR3 DNA follows: TGTGCCAGCAGTGTAGACAGGGGGCGTGGCGAGCAGTACTTC. Protein: CASSVDRGRGEQYF.

V usage is TRBV6-5 and J usage is TRBJ2-5, with D unresolved. This CDR3 contains 11 residues. The V end was cut by 2 bases, the J end by 5 bases, with 3 bases between. Per the germline V gene, CDR1 is MNHEY and CDR2 is SVGAGI. CDR3 DNA sequence: TGTGCCAGCAGTTACGGGGAGACCCAGTACTTC. Amino acids: CASSYGETQYF.